This T cell receptor (beta chain) was recovered during a study of T cell responses to AZD1222 COVID-19 vaccine. Note on this clone: Its antigen is currently unknown.

Findings of the study overall: Clonal diversity was possibly underestimated; the donors were predominantly white British and more often female.

Sequencing used immunoSEQ multiplex PCR; TCRdb keeps in-frame clones, though not all of them. Among 98,000 or so clones listed, over 85% were seen once. This CDR3 has 14 amino acids. The ends lost 4 bases at V and 7 bases at J; junction bases unmatched: 3. Germline V CDR1 and CDR2: SQVTM, ANQGSEA. The source is an adult in good health. The chain recombines TRBV29-1 with TRBJ2-1; 14 bases agree with TRBD2. Sequences were derived from peripheral blood, sampled on day 0 of AZD1222 vaccination. CDR3 residues: CSVAGTSGGNEQFF. In nucleotides, the CDR3 is TGCAGCGTTGCCGGGACTAGCGGGGGTAATGAGCAGTTCTTC.